The source of this TCR beta chain is a study of cytomegalovirus exposure and HLA in healthy donors. Germline values: CDR1 SGDLS, CDR2 YYNGEE. The V and J ends lost 0 bases and 6 bases, in that order; junction bases with no gene match: 4. This CDR3 region has 15 residues. The PCR had 60 Vbeta and 13 Jbeta primers. The data were produced by immunoSEQ multiplex PCR, yet TCRdb's version contains in-frame clones alone and is incomplete. The sample lists 100,000 or so clones; approximately 84% were seen once. The chain combines TRBV9 with TRBJ2-7; TRBD1 agrees at 12 bases. This receptor was taken from a man younger than 35 in good health and CMV-seronegative. Sequencing was performed on PBMCs. The CDR3 loop is CASSVGGQGASEQYF. Written as DNA, the CDR3 is TGTGCCAGCAGCGTAGGGGGACAGGGGGCCTCCGAGCAGTACTTC.